This T cell receptor beta chain was retrieved from a study of prognosis after radiotherapy for stage I lung cancer. The authors amplified TCR beta CDR3 from genomic DNA using two-round multiplex PCR. First-round PCR amplification was performed with primers specific to each TRBV and TRBJ gene. MiXCR, applied by TCRdb to the multiplex PCR reads, yields one record per CDR3 protein. The data contain approximately 30,000 distinct CDR3 sequences, roughly 40% of them singletons. This clonotype is termed medium-sized. Germline V lookup: CDR1 MRHNA, CDR2 SNTAGT. V gave up 7 bases and J gave up 4 bases, with 16 bases separating them. There are 14 residues in the CDR3.

The clonotype originates from a donor over 45 with non-small cell lung cancer. V gene TRBV6-4 combines with J gene TRBJ1-2; D not resolved. The input for sequencing was PBMCs, taken before or after stereotactic body radiation therapy (not recorded which). In nucleotides, the CDR3 is TGTGCCAGCACCAAGGGTGGAGGGCGCTATGGCTACACCTTC. It specifies CASTKGGGRYGYTF.